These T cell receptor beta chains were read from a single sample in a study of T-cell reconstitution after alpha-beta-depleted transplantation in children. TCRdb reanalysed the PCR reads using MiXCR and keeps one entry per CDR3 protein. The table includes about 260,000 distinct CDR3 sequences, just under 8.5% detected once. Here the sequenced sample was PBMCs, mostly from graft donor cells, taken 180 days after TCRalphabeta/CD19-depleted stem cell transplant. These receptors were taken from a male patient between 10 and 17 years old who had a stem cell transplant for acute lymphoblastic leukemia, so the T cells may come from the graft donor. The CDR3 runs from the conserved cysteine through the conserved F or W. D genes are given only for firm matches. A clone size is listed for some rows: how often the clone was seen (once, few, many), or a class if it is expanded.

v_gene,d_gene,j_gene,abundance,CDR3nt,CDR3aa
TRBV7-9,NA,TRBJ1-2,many,TGTGCCAGCAGCTTAGGTTGGGACGGCTACACCTTC,CASSLGWDGYTF
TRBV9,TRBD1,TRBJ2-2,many,TGTGCCAGCAGCGTAGTTCTTACAGGGGGCGGTAACACCGGGGAGCTGTTTTTT,CASSVVLTGGGNTGELFF
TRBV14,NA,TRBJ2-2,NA,TGTGCCAGCAGCCAAAGGGTTACCGGGGAGCTGTTTTTT,CASSQRVTGELFF
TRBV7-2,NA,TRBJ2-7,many,TGTGCCAGCAGCTTAGTTTTAGCTTCTTACGAGCAGTACTTC,CASSLVLASYEQYF
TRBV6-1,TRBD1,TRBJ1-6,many,TGTGCCAGCAGCCTTGACCGGGACAGGGTCGGGAATTCACCCCTCCACTTT,CASSLDRDRVGNSPLHF
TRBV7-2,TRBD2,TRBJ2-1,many,TGTGCCAGCAGCGTAGGACTAGCGGGGGACGGGGAGTTCTTC,CASSVGLAGDGEFF
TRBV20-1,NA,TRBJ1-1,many,TGCAGTGCTAGAGCGGGCACTGAAGCTTTCTTT,CSARAGTEAFF
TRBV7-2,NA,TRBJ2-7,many,TGTGCCAGCAGCTTGATACAGGCAGCCTACGAGCAGTACTTC,CASSLIQAAYEQYF
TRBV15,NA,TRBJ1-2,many,TGTGCCACCAGCAGATCTGGCCCGGGGTCAGCTAACTATGGCTACACCTTC,CATSRSGPGSANYGYTF
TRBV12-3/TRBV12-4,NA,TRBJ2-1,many,TGTGCCAGCAGTCGGCCCCTAGGCAGCTCCTACAATGAGCAGTTCTTC,CASSRPLGSSYNEQFF
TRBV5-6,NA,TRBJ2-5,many,TGTGCCAGCAGCAGCACCGGGCTCGAGGAGACCCAGTACTTC,CASSSTGLEETQYF
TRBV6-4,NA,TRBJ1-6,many,TGTGCCAGCAGTGACTCGGGGTTCACCCTCCACTTT,CASSDSGFTLHF
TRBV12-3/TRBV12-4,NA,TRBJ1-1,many,TGTGCCAGCAGTTCCTACCCCGGAGCTTTCTTT,CASSSYPGAFF
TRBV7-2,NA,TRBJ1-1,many,TGTGCCAGCAGCCCCGTGGGGTCCAGGTTTATGAACACTGAAGCTTTCTTT,CASSPVGSRFMNTEAFF
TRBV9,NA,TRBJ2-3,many,TGTGCCAGCAGCGTAGCGGCGGGGAGGAGCACAGATACGCAGTATTTT,CASSVAAGRSTDTQYF
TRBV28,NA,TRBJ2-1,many,TGTGCCAGCAGTTTACAGCTTAGTGGGCAGTTCTTC,CASSLQLSGQFF
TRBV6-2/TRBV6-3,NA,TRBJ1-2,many,TGTGCCAGCAGTCAAACCGGGGCTGGCTATGGCTACACCTTC,CASSQTGAGYGYTF
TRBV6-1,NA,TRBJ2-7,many,TGTGCCAGCAGTGACGGGAAATACTACGAGCAGTACTTC,CASSDGKYYEQYF
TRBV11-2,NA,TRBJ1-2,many,TGTGCCAGCAGCTCCCCGGTCGGTCCTCGGTACGGCTACACCTTC,CASSSPVGPRYGYTF
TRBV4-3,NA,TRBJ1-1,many,TGCGCCAGCAGCCAAATCACCGGGACCCAGGTTACTGAAGCTTTCTTT,CASSQITGTQVTEAFF
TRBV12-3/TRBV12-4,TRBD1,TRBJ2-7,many,TGTGCCAGCAGTACCGGACAGGGTTGGTCCTACGAGCAGTACTTC,CASSTGQGWSYEQYF
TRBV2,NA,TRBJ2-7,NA,TGTGCCAGCAATAACGACTGGGGATCCTACGAGCAGTACTTC,CASNNDWGSYEQYF
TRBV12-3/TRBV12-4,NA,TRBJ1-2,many,TGTGCCAGCGGTCGAGGGAATGGCTACACCTTC,CASGRGNGYTF
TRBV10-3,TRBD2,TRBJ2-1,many,TGTGCCATCAGTGGGGGACTAGCGGGGGAAGGAAATGAGCAGTTCTTC,CAISGGLAGEGNEQFF
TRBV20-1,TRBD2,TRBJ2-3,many,TGCAGTGCTAGCCCCTCTAGCGGGTACACAGATACGCAGTATTTT,CSASPSSGYTDTQYF
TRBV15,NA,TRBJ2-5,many,TGTGCCACCAGCAGAAGGATCGGAGAGACCCAGTACTTC,CATSRRIGETQYF
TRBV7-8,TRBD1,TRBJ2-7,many,TGTGCCAGCAGCATACAGACAGGGGGTTCCTACGAGCAGTACTTC,CASSIQTGGSYEQYF
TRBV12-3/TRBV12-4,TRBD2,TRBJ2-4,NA,TGTGCCAGCGGCGGGGGGACTAGCGGGGCCCTACTAGCCAAAAACATTCAGTACTTC,CASGGGTSGALLAKNIQYF
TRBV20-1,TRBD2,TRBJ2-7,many,TGCAGTGGGGCACTGGCGGGAGCTTACGAGCAGTACTTC,CSGALAGAYEQYF
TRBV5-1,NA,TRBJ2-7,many,TGCGCCAGCAGCTTGGGACACGGATACTACGAGCAGTACTTC,CASSLGHGYYEQYF
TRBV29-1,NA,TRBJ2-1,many,TGCAGCGTTGGAGGGTTGTACAATGAGCAGTTCTTC,CSVGGLYNEQFF
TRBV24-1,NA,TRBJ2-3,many,TGTGCCACCAGTAACGGGGGCGCGCAGTATTTT,CATSNGGAQYF
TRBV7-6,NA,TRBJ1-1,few,TGTGCCAGCAGCTTAGCACCTACGAACACTGAAGCTTTCTTT,CASSLAPTNTEAFF
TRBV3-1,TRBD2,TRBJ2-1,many,TGTGCCAGCAGCCAAGCTAAACTAGCGGGAGGCGCCAGGAATGAGCAGTTCTTC,CASSQAKLAGGARNEQFF
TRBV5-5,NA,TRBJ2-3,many,TGTGCCAGCAGCTTTGGGACACGAAGCACAGATACGCAGTATTTT,CASSFGTRSTDTQYF
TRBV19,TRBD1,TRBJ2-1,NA,TGTGCCAGTAGTATCCTCCCTCGGGACAGTCGCACCAATGAGCAGTTCTTC,CASSILPRDSRTNEQFF
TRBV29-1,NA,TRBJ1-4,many,TGCAGCGTTAGGGGAGACGAAAAACTGTTTTTT,CSVRGDEKLFF
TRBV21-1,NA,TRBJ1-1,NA,TGTGCCAGCAGCAAGACAGGGGGCCCGGACACTGAAGCTTTCTTT,CASSKTGGPDTEAFF
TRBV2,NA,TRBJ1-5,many,TGTGCCAGCAGTGAACGTAGCAATCAGCCCCAGCATTTT,CASSERSNQPQHF
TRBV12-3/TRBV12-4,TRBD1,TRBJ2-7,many,TGTGCCAGCAGCCTCTACAGGGGAAACGAGCAGTACTTC,CASSLYRGNEQYF
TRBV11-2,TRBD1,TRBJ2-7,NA,TGTGCCAGCAGCCCGAACAAGACAGGGGCCTACGAGCAGTACTTC,CASSPNKTGAYEQYF
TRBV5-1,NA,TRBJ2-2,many,TGCGCCAGCAGCTTGAAGTTCCGGGAGCTGTTTTTT,CASSLKFRELFF
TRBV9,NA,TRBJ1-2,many,TGTGCCAGCAGCCCCCGGGAAAGTGGCTACACCTTC,CASSPRESGYTF
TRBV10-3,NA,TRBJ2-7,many,TGTGCCATCAGTCTGGGAGGAGTTAGGCCCCTCTCCTACGAGCAGTACTTC,CAISLGGVRPLSYEQYF
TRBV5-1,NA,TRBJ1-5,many,TGCGCCAGCAGCTTGACAGGGTGGCAGCCCCAGCATTTT,CASSLTGWQPQHF
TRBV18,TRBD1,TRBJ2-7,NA,TGTGCCAGCTCACCACGGGACAGGGCTAGACCCTACGAGCAGTACTTC,CASSPRDRARPYEQYF
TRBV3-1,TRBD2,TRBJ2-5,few,TGTGCCACCAGCCAAGGGCTAGCGGGAGTTCGACAAGAGACCCAGTACTTC,CATSQGLAGVRQETQYF
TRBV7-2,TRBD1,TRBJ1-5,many,TGTGCCAGCAGCTTAGTAGGGGGCGACAATCAGCCCCAGCATTTT,CASSLVGGDNQPQHF
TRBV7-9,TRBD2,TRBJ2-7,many,TGTGCCAGCAGCTTGGCTAGCGGGAGACTCTACGAGCAGTACTTC,CASSLASGRLYEQYF
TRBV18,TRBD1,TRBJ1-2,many,TGTGCCAGCTCTCGGGACAGGGAGTACTACACCTTC,CASSRDREYYTF
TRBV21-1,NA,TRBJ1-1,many,TGTGCCAGCAGCAAACCCGACAGAAAAGCTTTCTTT,CASSKPDRKAFF